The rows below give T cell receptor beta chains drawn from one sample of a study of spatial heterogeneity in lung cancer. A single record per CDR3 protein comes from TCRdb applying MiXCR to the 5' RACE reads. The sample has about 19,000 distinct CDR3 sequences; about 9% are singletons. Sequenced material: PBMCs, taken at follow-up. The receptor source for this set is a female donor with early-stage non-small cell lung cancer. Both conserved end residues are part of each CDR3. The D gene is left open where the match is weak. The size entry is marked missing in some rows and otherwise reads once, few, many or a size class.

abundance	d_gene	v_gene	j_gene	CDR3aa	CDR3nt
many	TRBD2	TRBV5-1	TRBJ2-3	CASRSGRPITDTQYF	TGCGCCAGCAGGAGCGGGAGGCCGATCACAGATACGCAGTATTTT
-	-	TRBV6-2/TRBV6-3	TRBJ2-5	CASLTPRDYQETQYF	TGTGCCAGCCTCACTCCCCGGGACTACCAAGAGACCCAGTACTTC
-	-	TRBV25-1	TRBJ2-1	CASSDRAGAYNEQFF	TGTGCCAGCAGTGATAGGGCGGGGGCTTACAATGAGCAGTTCTTC
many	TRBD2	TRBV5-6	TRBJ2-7	CASSLRVTSGTSGEQYF	TGTGCCAGCAGCTTGAGGGTCACTAGCGGGACCTCCGGGGAGCAGTACTTC
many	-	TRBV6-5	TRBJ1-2	CASHPGGARGYTF	TGTGCCAGCCACCCGGGGGGGGCGCGTGGCTACACCTTC
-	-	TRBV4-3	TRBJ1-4	CASSQEGKSTRLNEKLFF	TGCGCCAGCAGCCAAGAGGGTAAAAGCACCCGATTGAATGAAAAACTGTTTTTT
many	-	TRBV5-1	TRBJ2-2	CASSLTGNTGELFF	TGCGCCAGCAGCTTGACAGGGAACACCGGGGAGCTGTTTTTT
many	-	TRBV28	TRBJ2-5	CASTPNLSGAGETQYF	TGTGCCAGCACACCAAATCTTTCCGGGGCAGGAGAGACCCAGTACTTC
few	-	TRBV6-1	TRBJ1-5	CASSDWGSGNQPQHF	TGTGCCAGCAGTGATTGGGGGTCCGGCAATCAGCCCCAGCATTTT
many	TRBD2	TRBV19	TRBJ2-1	CASSVSSGRAYNEQFF	TGTGCCAGTAGTGTCTCTAGCGGGAGGGCCTACAATGAGCAGTTCTTC
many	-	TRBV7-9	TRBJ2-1	CASSPNYNEQFF	TGTGCCAGCAGCCCCAACTACAATGAGCAGTTCTTC
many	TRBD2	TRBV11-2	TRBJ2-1	CASSLRLAGALVDEQFF	TGTGCCAGCAGCTTACGACTAGCGGGAGCCCTGGTGGATGAGCAGTTCTTC
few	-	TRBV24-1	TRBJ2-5	CATSDVADVQETQYF	TGTGCCACCAGCGACGTCGCGGACGTCCAAGAGACCCAGTACTTC
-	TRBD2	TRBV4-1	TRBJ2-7	CASSQSPASGRENEQYF	TGCGCCAGCAGCCAATCCCCCGCTAGCGGGAGGGAGAACGAGCAGTACTTC
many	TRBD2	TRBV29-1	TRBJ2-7	CSVGVGSGSSYEQYF	TGCAGCGTCGGAGTAGGGAGCGGGAGTTCCTACGAGCAGTACTTC
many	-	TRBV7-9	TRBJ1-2	CASSARSGPVFYGYTF	TGTGCCAGCAGCGCACGCTCGGGACCGGTATTCTATGGCTACACCTTC
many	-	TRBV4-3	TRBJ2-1	CASSQALIYNEQFF	TGCGCCAGCAGCCAAGCACTCATCTACAATGAGCAGTTCTTC
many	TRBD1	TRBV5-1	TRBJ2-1	CASKIQGADNEQFF	TGCGCCAGCAAAATACAGGGGGCCGACAATGAGCAGTTCTTC
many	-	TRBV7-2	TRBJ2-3	CASSSPRQLGTDTQYF	TGTGCCAGCAGCTCCCCGAGGCAGCTCGGCACAGATACGCAGTATTTT
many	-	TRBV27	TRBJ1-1	CASSPQVWGRVAEAFF	TGTGCCAGCAGTCCCCAGGTGTGGGGCCGGGTCGCTGAAGCTTTCTTT
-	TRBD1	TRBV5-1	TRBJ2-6	CASREQGAGANVLTF	TGCGCCAGCAGGGAGCAGGGGGCTGGGGCCAACGTCCTGACTTTC
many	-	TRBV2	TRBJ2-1	CASIDNGAYNEQFF	TGTGCCAGCATCGACAACGGCGCCTACAATGAGCAGTTCTTC
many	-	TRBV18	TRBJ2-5	CASSPTQSRQETQYF	TGTGCCAGCTCACCAACCCAGAGCCGTCAAGAGACCCAGTACTTC
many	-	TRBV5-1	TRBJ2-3	CASSLEQYGTDTQYF	TGCGCCAGCAGCTTGGAACAATATGGCACAGATACGCAGTATTTT
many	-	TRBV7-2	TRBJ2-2	CASSFTSPPNTGELFF	TGTGCCAGCAGCTTTACCTCGCCGCCTAACACCGGGGAGCTGTTTTTT
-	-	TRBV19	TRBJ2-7	CASSSGAGEQYF	TGTGCCAGTAGTTCCGGGGCCGGCGAGCAGTACTTC
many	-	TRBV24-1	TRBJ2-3	CATSVDGSTGTQYF	TGTGCCACCAGTGTCGACGGATCGACAGGTACGCAGTATTTT
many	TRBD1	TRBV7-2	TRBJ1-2	CASSLSQGQGYTF	TGTGCCAGCAGCTTGAGTCAGGGACAGGGCTACACCTTC
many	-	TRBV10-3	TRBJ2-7	CAISESSVGEKQYF	TGTGCCATCAGTGAGTCATCGGTGGGGGAGAAGCAGTACTTC
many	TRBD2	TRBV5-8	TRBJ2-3	CASSARLAQSTDTQYF	TGTGCCAGCAGCGCCCGACTAGCGCAAAGCACAGATACGCAGTATTTT
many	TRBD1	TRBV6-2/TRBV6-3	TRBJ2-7	CASSYSRTGFGEQYF	TGTGCCAGCAGTTACTCGAGGACAGGTTTCGGCGAGCAGTACTTC
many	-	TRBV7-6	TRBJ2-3	CASSLSTGGLAGPMGDTQYF	TGTGCCAGCAGCCTATCGACAGGGGGCCTAGCGGGGCCCATGGGGGATACGCAGTATTTT
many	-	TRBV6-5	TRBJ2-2	CASRLQPPSGELFF	TGTGCCAGCAGACTACAGCCCCCTTCCGGGGAGCTGTTTTTT
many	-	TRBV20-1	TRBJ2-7	CSAGGPYTEQYF	TGCAGTGCTGGGGGACCCTACACCGAGCAGTACTTC
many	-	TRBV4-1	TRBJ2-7	CASSQGVDYEQYF	TGCGCCAGCAGCCAAGGGGTCGACTACGAGCAGTACTTC
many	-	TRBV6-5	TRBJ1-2	CASSYARTGRYGYTF	TGTGCCAGCAGTTACGCCCGGACTGGGCGCTATGGCTACACCTTC
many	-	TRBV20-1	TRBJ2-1	CSARTGRGATNEQFF	TGCAGTGCCCGAACGGGGAGGGGGGCGACAAATGAGCAGTTCTTC
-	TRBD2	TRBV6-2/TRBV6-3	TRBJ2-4	CASMLAGGPNIQYF	TGTGCCAGCATGCTAGCGGGGGGGCCGAACATTCAGTACTTC
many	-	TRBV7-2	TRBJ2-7	CASSFRSYEQYF	TGTGCCAGCAGCTTCCGCTCCTACGAGCAGTACTTC
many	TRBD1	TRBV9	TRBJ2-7	CASSPGDSSYEQYF	TGTGCCAGCAGCCCCGGGGACAGCTCCTACGAGCAGTACTTC
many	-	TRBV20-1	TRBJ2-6	CSASVSAGANVLTF	TGCAGTGCTAGCGTCTCCGCTGGGGCCAACGTCCTGACTTTC
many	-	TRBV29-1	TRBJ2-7	CSVAGAYEQYF	TGCAGCGTGGCTGGGGCCTACGAGCAGTACTTC
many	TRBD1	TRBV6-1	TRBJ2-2	CASSPGQGNTGELFF	TGTGCCAGCAGCCCGGGACAGGGGAACACCGGGGAGCTGTTTTTT